This entry concerns a single T cell receptor (beta chain). It was with previously described methods and listed TCR primers that bulk TCR libraries were made. TCRdb passed the PCR reads through MiXCR, listing each CDR3 protein once. The sample carries 85,000 to 130,000 distinct CDR3 sequences, around a third recorded once. This entry is derived from a study of molecular identifiers for immune sequencing clone quantification. About the study: The replicates split RNA from about 19,000 or 110,000 naive CD8 cells five ways and sequenced four.

Naive CD8 libraries came from roughly 20,000 to 1,000,000 sorted cells with 10%, 30% or 50% RNA. The CDR3 has 15 amino acids. Between the trimmed V and J ends, which lost 5 bases and 4 bases, there was a span of 18 bases. Germline V gene lookup returns CDR1 MNHEY and CDR2 SVGAGI. This clonotype originated in a human donor in good health. Some libraries in this study had Jurkat cell RNA spiked in. The source material was naive CD8+ T cells from blood, with Jurkat cell RNA spiked in. As for subset: FACS-sorted CD8+CD4-CCR7+CD45RA+ naive T cells. The V call is TRBV6-5, the J call TRBJ2-7, with D hard to call. The CDR3 nucleotides are TGTGCCAGCAGTCCCGAAACGTCATTATCTTACGAGCAGTACTTC. Its translation is CASSPETSLSYEQYF.